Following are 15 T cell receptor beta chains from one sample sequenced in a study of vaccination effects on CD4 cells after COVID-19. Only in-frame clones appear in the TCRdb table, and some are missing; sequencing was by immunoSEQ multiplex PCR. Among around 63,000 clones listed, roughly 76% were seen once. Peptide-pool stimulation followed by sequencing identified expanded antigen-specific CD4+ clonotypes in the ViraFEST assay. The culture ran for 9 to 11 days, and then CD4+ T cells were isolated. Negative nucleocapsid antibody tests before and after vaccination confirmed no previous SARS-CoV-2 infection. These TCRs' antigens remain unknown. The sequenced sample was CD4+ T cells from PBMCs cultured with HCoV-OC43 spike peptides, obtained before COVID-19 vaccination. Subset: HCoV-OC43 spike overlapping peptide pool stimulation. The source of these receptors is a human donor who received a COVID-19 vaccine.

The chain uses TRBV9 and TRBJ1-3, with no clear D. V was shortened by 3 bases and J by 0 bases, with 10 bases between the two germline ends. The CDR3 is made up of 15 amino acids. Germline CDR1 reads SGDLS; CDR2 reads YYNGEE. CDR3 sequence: CASSETPASGNTIYF. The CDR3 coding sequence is TGTGCCAGCAGCGAGACCCCGGCCTCTGGAAACACCATATATTTT.

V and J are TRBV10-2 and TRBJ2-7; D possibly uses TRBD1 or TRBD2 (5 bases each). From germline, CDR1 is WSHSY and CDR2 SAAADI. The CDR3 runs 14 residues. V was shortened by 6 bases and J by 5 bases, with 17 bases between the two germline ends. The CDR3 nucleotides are TGCGCCAGCAGAGCTAATGGGGGTTCGGACGAGCAGTACGTC. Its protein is CASRANGGSDEQYV.

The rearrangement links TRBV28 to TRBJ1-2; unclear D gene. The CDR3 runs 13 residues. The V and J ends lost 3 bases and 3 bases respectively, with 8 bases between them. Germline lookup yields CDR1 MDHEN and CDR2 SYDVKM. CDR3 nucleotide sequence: TGTGCCAGCAGTTTCAACGGAGACTATGGCTACACCTTC. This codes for CASSFNGDYGYTF.

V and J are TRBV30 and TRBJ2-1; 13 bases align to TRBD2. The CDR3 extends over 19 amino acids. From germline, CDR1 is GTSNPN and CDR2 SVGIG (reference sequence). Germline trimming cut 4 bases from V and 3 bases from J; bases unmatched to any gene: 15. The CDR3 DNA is TGTGCCTGGACCACATTATGGACTAGCGGGGGACGATTCTACAATGAGCAGTTCTTC. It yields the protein CAWTTLWTSGGRFYNEQFF.

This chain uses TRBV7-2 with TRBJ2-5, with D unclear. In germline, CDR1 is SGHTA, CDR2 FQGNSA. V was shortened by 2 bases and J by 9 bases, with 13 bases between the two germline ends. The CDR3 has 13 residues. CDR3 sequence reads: CASSLSGNGAQYF. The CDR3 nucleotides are TGTGCCAGCAGCTTATCTGGGAATGGGGCCCAGTACTTC.

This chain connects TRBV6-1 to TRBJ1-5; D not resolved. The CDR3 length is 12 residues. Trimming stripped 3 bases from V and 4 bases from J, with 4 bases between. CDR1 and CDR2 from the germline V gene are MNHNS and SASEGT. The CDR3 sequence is CASSEGNQPQHF. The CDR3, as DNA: TGTGCCAGCAGTGAGGGGAATCAGCCCCAGCATTTT.

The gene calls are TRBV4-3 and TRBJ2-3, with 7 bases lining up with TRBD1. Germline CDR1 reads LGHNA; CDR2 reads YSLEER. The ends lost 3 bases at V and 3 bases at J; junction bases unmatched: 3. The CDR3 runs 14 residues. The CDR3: CASSQRQGTDTQYF. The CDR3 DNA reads TGCGCCAGCAGCCAGCGACAGGGTACAGATACGCAGTATTTT.

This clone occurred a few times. The DNA for the CDR3 is TGCGCCAGCAGTGAAGTCGGCGGCGTGTCGTTCTTC. This codes for CASSEVGGVSFF. The chain links TRBV10-1 to TRBJ2-1; D gene unclear. Germline V gene lookup returns CDR1 WNHNN and CDR2 SYGVQD (reference sequence). The CDR3 spans 12 residues. Trimming took 3 bases from V and 15 from J, leaving 15 bases between them.

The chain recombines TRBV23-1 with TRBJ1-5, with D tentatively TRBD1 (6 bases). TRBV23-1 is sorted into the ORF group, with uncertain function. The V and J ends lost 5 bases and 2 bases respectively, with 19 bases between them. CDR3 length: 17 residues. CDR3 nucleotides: TGCGCCAGCAGTAACCCAGAACAGGGTCGTGGCAATCAGCCCCAGCATTTT. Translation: CASSNPEQGRGNQPQHF.

The CDR3 DNA sequence: TGTGCCAGCAGTTACTCGTCGGGACAGTCAGCGAACACTGAAGCTTTCTTT. This sequence encodes CASSYSSGQSANTEAFF. The chain has TRBV6-2 or TRBV6-3 and TRBJ1-1, with 7 bases lining up with TRBD1. V dropped 0 bases and J dropped 1; count of bases not matched to a gene: 8. Per the germline V gene, CDR1 is MNHEY and CDR2 is SVGEGT. The CDR3 sequence is 17 residues long.

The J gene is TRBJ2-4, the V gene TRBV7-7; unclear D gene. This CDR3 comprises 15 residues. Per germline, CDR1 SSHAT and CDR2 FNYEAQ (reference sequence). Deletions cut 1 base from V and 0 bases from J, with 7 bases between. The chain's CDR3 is CASSLVDLAKNIQYF. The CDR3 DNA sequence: TGTGCCAGCAGCTTAGTGGACCTAGCCAAAAACATTCAGTACTTC.

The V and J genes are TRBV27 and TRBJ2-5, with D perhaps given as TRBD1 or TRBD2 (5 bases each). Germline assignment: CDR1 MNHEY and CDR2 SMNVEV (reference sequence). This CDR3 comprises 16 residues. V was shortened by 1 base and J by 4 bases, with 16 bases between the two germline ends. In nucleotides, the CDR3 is TGTGCCAGCAGTTTATACCCCGGACTTGGGGCAGAGACCCAGTACTTC. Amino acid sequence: CASSLYPGLGAETQYF.

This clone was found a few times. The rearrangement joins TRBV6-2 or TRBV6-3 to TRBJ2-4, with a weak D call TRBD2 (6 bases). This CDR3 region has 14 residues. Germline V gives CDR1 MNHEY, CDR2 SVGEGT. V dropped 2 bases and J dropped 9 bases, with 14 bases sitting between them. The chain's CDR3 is CASSYTRGEVIQYF. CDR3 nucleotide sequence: TGTGCCAGCAGTTACACGCGGGGCGAGGTCATTCAGTACTTC.

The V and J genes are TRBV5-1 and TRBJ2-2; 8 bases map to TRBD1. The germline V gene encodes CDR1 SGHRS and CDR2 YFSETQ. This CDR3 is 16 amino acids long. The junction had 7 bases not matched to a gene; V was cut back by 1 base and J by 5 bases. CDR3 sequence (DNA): TGCGCCAGCAGCTTGTTGGGACAGGAAAAAACCGGGGAGCTGTTTTTT. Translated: CASSLLGQEKTGELFF.

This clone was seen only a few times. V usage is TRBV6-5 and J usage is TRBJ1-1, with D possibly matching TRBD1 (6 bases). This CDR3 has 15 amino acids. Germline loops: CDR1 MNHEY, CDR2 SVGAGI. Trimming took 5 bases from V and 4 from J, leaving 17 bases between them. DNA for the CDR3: TGTGCCAGCAGTCGCCTTACCAGGGGAGGCACTGAAGCTTTCTTT. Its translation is CASSRLTRGGTEAFF.